This T cell receptor beta chain was retrieved from a study of response to subunit inactivated influenza vaccine. V lost 4 bases to trimming and J lost 2 bases, with 18 bases between them. The germline V gene encodes CDR1 SEHNR and CDR2 FQNEAQ (reference sequence). CDR3 length: 16 amino acids. Points from the study as a whole: T cells newly recruited by each seasonal influenza vaccination are few, the authors suggested.

Only a few counts were recorded for this clonotype. No antigen is known for it. TCRdb redid the calling of the RT-PCR reads with MiXCR, one entry per CDR3 protein. The sample carries approximately 520,000 distinct CDR3 sequences, about 25% recorded once. The rearrangement links TRBV7-9 to TRBJ2-7; D call uncertain. The sequencing used CD4+ T cells sorted from PBMCs, collected more than 4 days after vaccination. This TCR derives from a man aged 50-60 years who received an inactivated influenza vaccine. CDR3 in amino acids: CASSSRSAVAAYEQYF. CDR3 in DNA: TGTGCCAGCAGCTCCCGTTCGGCGGTGGCAGCCTACGAGCAGTACTTC.